In its sample, the clone carrying this T cell receptor (beta chain) was seen once. The sample comes from a study of blood T cell repertoires in COVID-19. Across the study: Samples taken during acute and convalescent COVID-19 were collected in the United States, Italy and Spain. Nucleic acid was either cDNA or gDNA, and it came from T cells, B-cell-depleted T cells, or PBMCs.

In the authors' workflow: Estimation of nucleated cell counts relied on the amplification of reference gene primers. Using immunoSEQ multiplex PCR, the repertoire was profiled, and TCRdb retains in-frame clones only, with some absent. The DNA gave D and trimming, while V, J and clone size come from that table. The table shows under 250,000 clones, with approximately 86% occurring only once. CDR3 length equals 15 residues. In germline, CDR1 is SQVTM, CDR2 ANQGSEA. V shed 1 base and J shed 0 bases, with 13 bases lying between them. The V and J genes are TRBV29-1 and TRBJ2-7, with D perhaps TRBD1 (6 bases). Source material: peripheral blood. The TCR originated in a woman in her 70s with active or convalescent COVID-19. The CDR3 DNA is TGCAGCGTTGAAGTGACAGGCTCCTTCTCCTACGAGCAGTACTTC. Protein: CSVEVTGSFSYEQYF.